The subject of this entry is one T cell receptor beta chain. Its target antigen remains unknown. Base qualities are not provided; no much larger clone lies one nucleotide away. The CDR3 has 14 amino acids, counting the end cysteine and phenylalanine. The sequence is cut down to CDR3 DNA, 42 bases in frame from base 1. The germline V gene (reference sequence) provides CDR1 GTSNPN and CDR2 SVGIG. Trimmed from V: 5 bases; trimmed from J: 7 bases; junction bases lacking a gene match: 10. The data stem from a study of blood T cell repertoires in COVID-19 (dated by TCRdb to 2018 to 2020). Regarding the research as a whole: Samples from collaborators originated in the United States, Italy and Spain and spanned both the acute and convalescent phases of COVID-19. The prospective study material was composed of cDNA or gDNA derived from T cells, B-cell-depleted T cells, or PBMCs. Deeply sampled blood TCRbeta repertoires from subjects exposed to, actively infected with, or recovered from COVID-19 were included in the dataset. The repertoires were released in a freely available public database meant as a resource for research on the immune response to SARS-CoV-2. Samples were obtained from the ongoing ImmuneRACE study (first 160 participants) and from 950 to 1,500 subjects provided by 6 global collaborators. The sample metadata nearly always contained a de-identified subject ID, COVID-19 status, age in years and sex. Where available, HLA class I and class II types were obtained from metadata supplied by the sample provider rather than from assay-based typing. General conclusions and limits of the study: The quantity of clinical and demographic metadata differed by source and by participant and was supplied without curation.

TCRbeta CDR3 regions were amplified from genomic DNA using the immunoSEQ Assay, a bias-controlled multiplex PCR. On the authors' methods: The number of nucleated cells in each sample was estimated by amplification of reference gene primers within the assay. To quantify the absolute abundance of each unique TCRbeta CDR3 rearrangement, sequence reads were collapsed and filtered. Productive Simpson clonality was computed per sample as the square root of Simpson's diversity index over productive rearrangements. TCRdb's version of the immuneACCESS table is confined to in-frame rearrangements and falls short of the full clone set. An unresolved V gene accounts for under half of the shortfall where checked; the remainder is of unknown origin. That table furnishes V, J and clone size, whereas the DNA furnished D and trimming. The sample table shows about 260,000 clones, and 80% to 90% are seen once. 1.5% of the sample is held by the ten biggest clonotypes.

Another Seattle source contributed samples from volunteer blood donors who had recovered from COVID-19. The collaborating institutions used their own protocols to collect whole blood in K2EDTA tubes. Collaborator samples were shipped for TCRbeta analysis as frozen whole blood, isolated PBMCs, or DNA extracted from either sample type. The sequencing sample was made of peripheral blood. The chain couples TRBV30 to TRBJ2-1, with TRBD2 identical over 8 junction bases. This TCR was sampled from a woman in her 40s who had recovered from COVID-19. The DNA sequence is given as TGTGCCTGGGCTACGGGGGGGCCTAGGAATGAGCAGTTCTTC. It specifies CAWATGGPRNEQFF. Reference TRBV30 and TRBJ2-1 proteins supply the regions before and after the CDR3; the full variable domain is: SQTIHQWPATLVQPVGSPLSLECTVEGTSNPNLYWYRQAAGRGLQLLFYSVGIGQISSEVPQNLSASRPQDRQFILSSKKLLLSDSGFYLCAWATGGPRNEQFFGPGTRLTVL.